This T cell receptor beta chain originates from a study of stem cell transplantation in POMP-related autoinflammatory disease. The study's findings and limits: A trend toward lower repertoire diversity and greater clonality appeared in every analyzed T-cell subset of PRAID patients. Patients with PRAID showed a restricted number of unique TRB V-J gene pairings.

Sequenced by immunoSEQ multiplex PCR; TCRdb stores in-frame clones only, minus some. The sample includes several thousand clones, around 86% of them seen just once. As for this clone: As yet, its antigen is unknown.

Germline loops: CDR1 DFQATT, CDR2 SNEGSKA (reference sequence). This CDR3 has 11 residues. Trimming removed 3 bases at V and 7 bases at J, with 9 bases between. This clonotype was sampled from a human donor in good health. The chain links TRBV20-1 to TRBJ2-5; no definite D call. Material: a CXCR5-defined cell subset from PBMCs. The CDR3 DNA reads as TGCAGTGCTAGTCCCGGGTGGACCCAGTACTTC. This codes for CSASPGWTQYF.